The sequence of this T cell receptor (beta chain) was determined in a study of blood T cell repertoires in COVID-19. CDR1 and CDR2 (germline): LNHDA, SQIVND (reference sequence). The CDR3 runs to 16 residues. The V gene end was trimmed by 3 bases and the J gene end by 6 bases; junction bases not matched to a gene: 8. Original handling: Using reference gene primer amplification, nucleated cell counts were estimated. Only in-frame clones appear in the TCRdb table, and some are missing; sequencing was by immunoSEQ multiplex PCR. From that table come the V and J calls and clone size; the DNA was used to work out D and trimming. The sample includes around 250,000 clones, 86% of them seen just once.

Input material: peripheral blood. This TCR was sampled from a woman aged 25 to 39 with active or convalescent COVID-19. V gene TRBV19 combines with J gene TRBJ1-5, with TRBD1 matching over 10 bases. The CDR3 protein is CASSISTGTGVQPQHF. The CDR3, as DNA: TGTGCCAGTAGTATTTCTACCGGGACAGGGGTTCAGCCCCAGCATTTT.